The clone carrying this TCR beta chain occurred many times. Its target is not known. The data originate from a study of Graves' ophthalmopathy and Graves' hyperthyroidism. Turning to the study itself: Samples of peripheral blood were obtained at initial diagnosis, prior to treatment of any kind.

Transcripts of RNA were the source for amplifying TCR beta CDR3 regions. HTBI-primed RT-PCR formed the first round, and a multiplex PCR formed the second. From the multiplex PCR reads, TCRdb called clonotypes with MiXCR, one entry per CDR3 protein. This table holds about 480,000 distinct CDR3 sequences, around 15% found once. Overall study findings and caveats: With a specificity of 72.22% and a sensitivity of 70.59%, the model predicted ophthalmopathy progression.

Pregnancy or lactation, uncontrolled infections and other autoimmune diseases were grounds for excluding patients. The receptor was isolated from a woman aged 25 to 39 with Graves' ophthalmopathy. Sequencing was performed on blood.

CDR3 protein: CASSLGRSSGQPQHF. The CDR3 bases are TGTGCCAGCAGCTTGGGGAGATCGTCCGGTCAGCCCCAGCATTTT. The chain has TRBV5-6 and TRBJ1-5; D unresolved. Per the germline V gene, CDR1 is SGHDT and CDR2 is YYEEEE. The CDR3 sequence is 15 residues long. V lost 0 bases, J lost 6 bases, and 13 bases lay in between.